This T cell receptor beta chain comes out of a study of radiotherapy plus CTLA-4 blockade in lung cancer. Whole-study context: Disease control was present in more than 25% of patients, and objective responses in under 20%.

V was shortened by 5 bases and J by 6 bases, with 13 bases between the two germline ends. Germline values: CDR1 SGHTA, CDR2 FQGNSA. The CDR3 is 14 residues long. Generated by immunoSEQ multiplex PCR, the TCRdb table keeps only in-frame clones and is missing some. The table shows about 45,000 clones, with roughly four fifths occurring only once. Worth noting for this clone: Antigen unknown.

Study-wide findings and caveats: Radiotherapy was combined with ipilimumab, and tumor-derived TCR clones then expanded in blood. The best prediction of response reportedly came from early blood T cell clone dynamics, with interferon-beta.

The receptor's source is a human donor with non-small cell lung cancer who had a complete response to radiotherapy plus ipilimumab. This specimen was peripheral blood, taken from a patient treated with radiotherapy plus ipilimumab. The V and J genes are TRBV7-2 and TRBJ2-2; D gene ambiguous. Written as DNA, the CDR3 is TGTGCCAGCAGCCCGCGCTCTATGCCCGGGGAGCTGTTTTTT. As protein: CASSPRSMPGELFF.